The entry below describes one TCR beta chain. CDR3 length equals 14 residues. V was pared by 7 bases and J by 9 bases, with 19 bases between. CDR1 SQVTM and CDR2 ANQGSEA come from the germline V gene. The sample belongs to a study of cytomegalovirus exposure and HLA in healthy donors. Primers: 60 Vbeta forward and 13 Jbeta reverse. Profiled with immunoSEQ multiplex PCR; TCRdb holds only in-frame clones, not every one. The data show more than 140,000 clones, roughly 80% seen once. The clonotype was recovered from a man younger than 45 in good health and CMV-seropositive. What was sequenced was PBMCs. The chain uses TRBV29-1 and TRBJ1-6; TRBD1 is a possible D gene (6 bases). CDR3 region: CSARTGTIASPLHF. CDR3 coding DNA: TGCAGCGCCCGGACCGGGACAATCGCTTCACCCCTCCACTTT.